These 21 T cell receptor beta chains originate from one sample sequenced in a study of a mutant IDH1 vaccine in newly diagnosed glioma. Time point noted: baseline, week 1 (first vaccination visit). The treatment: pre-vaccination baseline after standard-of-care therapy. This table comes from immunoSEQ multiplex PCR, and its TCRdb copy is limited to in-frame clones, with some not included. The profile shows fewer than 45,000 clones, roughly 92% of them singletons. Sequenced material: PBMCs, taken from a glioma patient treated with radiotherapy, temozolomide or both. The receptors originated from a man aged 18 to 30 with glioma.

The genes are TRBV28 and TRBJ1-6; TRBD1 might be the D (5 bases). Germline values: CDR1 MDHEN, CDR2 SYDVKM. The CDR3 has 15 residues. The germline V and J ends were trimmed by 5 bases and 8 bases, with 16 bases remaining between them. The CDR3 region is CASSRMGLRDSPLHF. The CDR3 DNA reads as TGTGCCAGCAGTAGGATGGGGCTGAGGGATTCACCCCTCCACTTT.

V usage is TRBV30 and J usage is TRBJ2-1; a weak D match, TRBD2 (6 bases). Germline V gene sequence: CDR1 GTSNPN, CDR2 SVGIG (reference sequence). The CDR3 runs to 14 residues. The V and J ends lost 4 bases and 1 base respectively, with 11 bases between them. Here the CDR3 reads CAWTVGGSYNEQFF. The CDR3 nucleotides read TGTGCCTGGACTGTCGGGGGATCCTACAATGAGCAGTTCTTC.

V is TRBV7-9 and J is TRBJ1-2, with D possibly TRBD1 on 6 matching bases. Germline assignment: CDR1 SEHNR and CDR2 FQNEAQ (reference sequence). The CDR3 extends over 14 amino acids. Trimming cost V 6 bases and J 0 bases, with 11 bases left between them. This CDR3 is CASRPQGSNYGYTF. CDR3 in DNA: TGTGCCAGCAGGCCACAGGGATCTAACTATGGCTACACCTTC.

This clone was seen once. The J gene is TRBJ2-2, the V gene TRBV4-1, with D possibly matching TRBD2 (5 bases). Trimming removed 0 bases at V and 5 bases at J, with 10 bases between. Germline V CDR1 and CDR2: MGHRA, YSYEKL. This CDR3 has 15 amino acids. CDR3 amino acids: CASSQDRRRTGELFF. The CDR3 nucleotides are TGCGCCAGCAGCCAAGATCGACGGAGGACCGGGGAGCTGTTTTTT.

This clone occurred once. The chain uses TRBV5-4 and TRBJ2-7; D is uncertain. With 5 bases removed from V and 0 bases from J, the gap between germline ends came to 6 bases. From germline, CDR1 is SGHNT and CDR2 YYREEE (reference sequence). The CDR3 contains 12 residues. The CDR3 bases are TGTGCCAGCAGTATCGACTCCTACGAGCAGTACTTC. The encoded protein is CASSIDSYEQYF.

This clone was detected only once. The chain has TRBV2 and TRBJ2-5, with 7 bases that match TRBD1. CDR1 and CDR2 (germline): SNHLY, FYNNEI. This CDR3 comprises 15 residues. The V and J ends lost 6 bases and 2 bases, in that order; junction bases with no gene match: 9. This CDR3 reads CASRRGQLAQETQYF. Written as DNA, the CDR3 is TGTGCCAGCAGGAGGGGACAGCTAGCACAAGAGACCCAGTACTTC. The full variable domain, in which reference TRBV2 and TRBJ2-5 provide the parts outside the CDR3, is EPEVTQTPSHQVTQMGQEVILRCVPISNHLYFYWYRQILGQKVEFLVSFYNNEISEKSEIFDDQFSVERPDGSNFTLKIRSTKLEDSAMYFCASRRGQLAQETQYFGPGTRLLVL.

The chain recombines TRBV7-2 with TRBJ1-1; 7 positions agree with TRBD1. V dropped 5 bases and J dropped 6; count of bases not matched to a gene: 12. CDR3 length equals 15 residues. The germline V gene encodes CDR1 SGHTA and CDR2 FQGNSA. The CDR3 is CASSSRDSFLAEAFF. The CDR3 DNA is TGTGCCAGCAGCAGCCGGGACAGCTTTTTGGCTGAAGCTTTCTTT.

This clone came up once. The chain joins TRBV30 to TRBJ1-1; no reliable D call. The CDR3 runs 14 residues. Trimming cost V 4 bases and J 0 bases, with 12 bases left between them. In germline, CDR1 is GTSNPN, CDR2 SVGIG (reference sequence). Written as DNA, the CDR3 is TGTGCCTGGACACGAACCGGAATGAACACTGAAGCTTTCTTT. This codes for CAWTRTGMNTEAFF.

This chain links TRBV4-2 with TRBJ2-5; TRBD1 might be the D (6 bases). This CDR3 is built from 14 residues. CDR1 and CDR2 from the germline V gene are LGHNA and YNFKEQ. V gave up 0 bases and J gave up 2 bases, with 7 bases separating them. The CDR3 here is CASSQDDRQETQYF. The CDR3 region has the DNA TGTGCCAGCAGCCAAGACGACAGGCAAGAGACCCAGTACTTC.

The chain recombines TRBV30 with TRBJ2-1; TRBD2 matches at 10 bases. The CDR3 has 15 amino acids. CDR1 is GTSNPN, CDR2 SVGIG, per germline (reference sequence). The J segment lost 2 bases and the V segment lost 4 bases, leaving 5 bases of the junction unmatched. CDR3 in DNA: TGTGCCTGGACCTTGCTAGCGGGGGCCTACAATGAGCAGTTCTTC. As protein: CAWTLLAGAYNEQFF. Together with reference TRBV30 and TRBJ2-1, the CDR3 gives the full variable domain: SQTIHQWPATLVQPVGSPLSLECTVEGTSNPNLYWYRQAAGRGLQLLFYSVGIGQISSEVPQNLSASRPQDRQFILSSKKLLLSDSGFYLCAWTLLAGAYNEQFFGPGTRLTVL.

Here the CDR3 DNA reads TGCGCCAGCGGGGAAACCACATTCTCTGGGGCCAACGTCCTGACTTTC. It yields the protein CASGETTFSGANVLTF. The chain joins TRBV4-3 to TRBJ2-6; unclear D gene. V dropped 8 bases and J dropped 0 bases, with 14 bases sitting between them. This CDR3 has 16 residues. The germline gives CDR1 LGHNA, CDR2 YSLEER.

CDR3 loop: CASSREGSLEQYF. CDR3 in DNA: TGTGCCAGCAGTCGGGAAGGGAGTCTCGAGCAGTACTTC. The chain employs TRBV7-9 and TRBJ2-7; possibly TRBD2 for D (5 bases). With 6 bases removed from V and 6 bases from J, the gap between germline ends came to 15 bases. This CDR3 has 13 residues. In germline, CDR1 is SEHNR, CDR2 FQNEAQ (reference sequence).

V is TRBV19 and J is TRBJ1-3, with D perhaps TRBD1 (5 bases). From germline, CDR1 is LNHDA and CDR2 SQIVND (reference sequence). V gave up 4 bases and J gave up 4 bases, with 20 bases separating them. This CDR3 is 17 amino acids long. CDR3 residues: CASSNPGTSGRGNTIYF. The CDR3 bases are TGTGCCAGTAGTAACCCGGGGACGTCGGGTAGAGGAAACACCATATATTTT.

V is TRBV30 and J is TRBJ1-2; 11 nucleotides line up with TRBD1. V dropped 2 bases and J dropped 4; count of bases not matched to a gene: 9. The V gene's germline CDR1 is GTSNPN and CDR2 SVGIG (reference sequence). This CDR3 has 16 amino acids. CDR3 amino acids: CAWSNPRDRGIYGYTF. CDR3 sequence (DNA): TGTGCCTGGAGTAACCCCCGGGACAGGGGGATCTATGGCTACACCTTC.

The chain couples TRBV5-1 to TRBJ1-2; tentative D call: TRBD1 (6 bases). The CDR3 spans 15 residues. CDR1 and CDR2 from the germline V gene are SGHRS and YFSETQ. V gave up 3 bases and J gave up 4 bases, with 16 bases separating them. DNA of the CDR3: TGCGCCAGCAGCTCTTCAGGGGACTATCTCTATGGCTACACCTTC. Translated, it gives CASSSSGDYLYGYTF.

The chain is built from TRBV6-5 and TRBJ1-3, with a possible D match to TRBD1 (5 bases). Germline CDR1 and CDR2: MNHEY and SVGAGI. The germline V and J ends were trimmed by 5 bases and 0 bases, with 11 bases remaining between them. CDR3 size: 15 residues. Here the CDR3 DNA reads TGTGCCAGCAGTCAACAGGTGGTCTCTGGAAACACCATATATTTT. Residues: CASSQQVVSGNTIYF.

The V gene is TRBV29-1, the J gene TRBJ1-2; tentative D call: TRBD1 (6 bases). V was trimmed by 4 bases and J by 0 bases, leaving 21 bases between them. Germline V gene sequence: CDR1 SQVTM, CDR2 ANQGSEA. The CDR3 is 17 residues long. CDR3 region: CSVVIKTAGGANYGYTF. CDR3 sequence (DNA): TGCAGCGTTGTTATAAAGACTGCCGGGGGCGCTAACTATGGCTACACCTTC.

The chain has TRBV19 and TRBJ1-2; 9 bases are a match to TRBD1. The CDR3 covers 14 residues. Germline V gene lookup returns CDR1 LNHDA and CDR2 SQIVND (reference sequence). V trimming: 4 bases; J trimming: 13 bases; junction bases outside the gene matches: 13. The CDR3 nucleotides are TGTGCCAGTAGTAACTCCGGGACAGGGCTGATTCTCACCTTC. Amino acids: CASSNSGTGLILTF.

This chain uses TRBV25-1 with TRBJ2-5; tentatively, D is TRBD1 (5 bases). The CDR3 runs to 13 residues. Trimming removed 8 bases at V and 7 bases at J, with 17 bases between. Per germline, CDR1 MGHDK and CDR2 SYGVNS. CDR3 nucleotide sequence: TGTGCCAGCTCCCTGGGGCCCAAGGGGACCCAGTACTTC. It encodes CASSLGPKGTQYF.

V usage is TRBV7-2 and J usage is TRBJ2-1; a possible D gene is TRBD1 (5 bases). CDR3 length: 15 residues. V was trimmed by 1 base and J by 7 bases, leaving 14 bases between them. Per germline, CDR1 SGHTA and CDR2 FQGNSA. CDR3 in DNA: TGTGCCAGCAGCTTAGGGGCAGGGTCGCAGAATGAGCAGTTCTTC. Amino acid sequence: CASSLGAGSQNEQFF. Full variable domain (remainder filled in from reference TRBV7-2 and TRBJ2-1): GAGVSQSPSNKVTEKGKDVELRCDPISGHTALYWYRQSLGQGLEFLIYFQGNSAPDKSGLPSDRFSAERTGGSVSTLTIQRTQQEDSAVYLCASSLGAGSQNEQFFGPGTRLTVL.

In nucleotides, the CDR3 is TGTGCCAGCAGTCCCCCCCCCACCGGGGAGCTGTTTTTT. It is translated as CASSPPPTGELFF. The rearrangement uses TRBV6-6 and TRBJ2-2; the D is unclear. Germline values: CDR1 MNHNY, CDR2 SVGAGI (reference sequence). The CDR3 extends over 13 amino acids. Trimming shortened V by 5 bases and J by 4 bases, and 8 bases separated the two germline ends.